This record concerns one TCR beta chain sequence. Its antigen is not identified. Any patient presenting with uncontrolled infection, other autoimmune disease, pregnancy or lactation was left out. TCR beta CDR3 regions were amplified from RNA. Researchers ran a first-round RT-PCR on the TCR CDR3 using the HTBI primer set. TCRdb reprocessed the multiplex PCR reads with MiXCR, giving one entry per CDR3 protein. The sample contains 500,000 to 600,000 distinct CDR3 sequences, more than 45% of which appear only once. The entry originates in a study of T cells in Graves' hyperthyroidism and ophthalmopathy. General study findings and limits: A model of 13 V-J pairs discriminated ophthalmopathy from stable hyperthyroidism.

The CDR3 runs 12 residues. Germline V gene data show CDR1 as LGHNA and CDR2 as YNFKEQ. The sequenced sample was peripheral blood or thyroid tissue (not recorded which). The V and J genes are TRBV4-2 and TRBJ2-1; 7 bases match TRBD2. The clonotype was recovered from an adult woman with Graves' disease, either hyperthyroidism or ophthalmopathy (not recorded which). The CDR3 nucleotides are TGTACTGCACGGGGGGCCTACAATGAGCAGTTCTTC. Amino acids: CTARGAYNEQFF.